These 31 T cell receptor beta chains were sequenced from one sample in a study of blood T cell repertoires in COVID-19. Here immunoSEQ multiplex PCR was the method, and the copy in TCRdb shows in-frame clones only, minus some. The sample includes about 68,000 clones, just over 85% of them seen just once. Sequencing was carried out using peripheral blood. The origin of the receptors is a young man with acute or convalescent COVID-19.

The J gene is TRBJ2-3, the V gene TRBV19, with a weak D call TRBD1 (6 bases). Germline assignment: CDR1 LNHDA and CDR2 SQIVND (reference sequence). Trimming cost V 4 bases and J 4 bases, with 15 bases left between them. The CDR3 is 15 amino acids. The CDR3 DNA is TGTGCCAGTAGTAATAACAGGGTGGGCCCAGATACGCAGTATTTT. It specifies CASSNNRVGPDTQYF.

This clone appeared once. The J gene is TRBJ2-7, the V gene TRBV5-1; no firm D call. This CDR3 comprises 12 residues. V lost 10 bases to trimming and J lost 0 bases, with 11 bases between them. CDR1 is SGHRS, CDR2 YFSETQ, per germline. In DNA, the CDR3 is TGCGCCCGAAATTGTAGCTCCTACGAGCAGTACTTC. This translates into CARNCSSYEQYF. Full variable domain (remainder filled in from reference TRBV5-1 and TRBJ2-7): KAGVTQTPRYLIKTRGQQVTLSCSPISGHRSVSWYQQTPGQGLQFLFEYFSETQRNKGNFPGRFSGRQFSNSRSEMNVSTLELGDSALYLCARNCSSYEQYFGPGTRLTVT.

The chain's CDR3 is CASSAGTVYGYTF. The DNA for the CDR3 is TGTGCCAGCAGCGCCGGGACAGTATATGGCTACACCTTC. V is TRBV9 and J is TRBJ1-2, with 7 bases that match TRBD1. Germline loops: CDR1 SGDLS, CDR2 YYNGEE. CDR3 length: 13 amino acids. The J segment lost 5 bases and the V segment lost 3 bases, leaving 4 bases of the junction unmatched.

The V and J genes are TRBV11-2 and TRBJ2-3; D is possibly TRBD2 (6 bases). V dropped 0 bases and J dropped 2 bases, with 9 bases sitting between them. Germline lookup yields CDR1 SGHAT and CDR2 FQNNGV. This CDR3 comprises 15 residues. The DNA of the CDR3 is TGTGCCAGCAGCTTAGATCGGGGGAACACAGATACGCAGTATTTT. Residues: CASSLDRGNTDTQYF.

The genes are TRBV10-2 and TRBJ2-7, with 7 bases aligning to TRBD2. This CDR3 has 14 amino acids. The trim removed 11 bases at V and 1 base at J, leaving 11 bases unmatched. Germline assignment: CDR1 WSHSY and CDR2 SAAADI. The CDR3 spells CAANIAGFSYEQYF. The CDR3 DNA is TGCGCCGCCAACATAGCGGGTTTTTCCTACGAGCAGTACTTC.

The CDR3 is CAISEDGLAGIYEQYF. The CDR3 nucleotides are TGTGCCATCAGTGAGGATGGACTAGCGGGCATCTACGAGCAGTACTTC. V and J are TRBV10-3 and TRBJ2-7; 11 bases align to TRBD2. The germline V gene has CDR1 ENHRY and CDR2 SYGVKD. J was trimmed by 3 bases and V by 2 bases; bases with no gene match: 6. CDR3 length: 16 residues.

The chain is built from TRBV5-5 and TRBJ2-7, with TRBD1 matching 7 bases. This CDR3 has 14 amino acids. V shed 2 bases, J shed 3 bases, and the junction held 5 bases outside the gene matches. Germline V lookup: CDR1 SGHKS, CDR2 YYEKEE (reference sequence). In nucleotides, the CDR3 is TGTGCCAGCAGCTTAATCGGACAGGACTACGAGCAGTACTTC. It translates to CASSLIGQDYEQYF. Together with reference TRBV5-5 and TRBJ2-7, the CDR3 gives the full variable domain: DAGVTQSPTHLIKTRGQQVTLRCSPISGHKSVSWYQQVLGQGPQFIFQYYEKEERGRGNFPDRFSARQFPNYSSELNVNALLLGDSALYLCASSLIGQDYEQYFGPGTRLTVT.

The V gene is TRBV3-1 (or the pseudogene TRBV3-2), the J gene TRBJ1-5; tentative D call: TRBD1 (5 bases). V was trimmed by 4 bases and J by 3 bases, leaving 10 bases between them. Germline V gene data show CDR1 as LGHDT and CDR2 as YNNKEL (reference sequence). There are 14 residues in the CDR3. CDR3 nucleotide sequence: TGTGCCAGCAGCCTCTTTGGGGCCAATCAGCCCCAGCATTTT. Encoded protein: CASSLFGANQPQHF.

Points on this clone: The final CDR3 position lacks the conserved phenylalanine or tryptophan, pointing to a likely read error. Because the CDR3's place on the DNA is in doubt, the DNA is left out and the CDR3 is given as listed by TCRdb. The chain is built from TRBV6-4 and TRBJ1-4; the D call TRBD1 from the table was never checked on the DNA. Germline assignment: CDR1 MRHNA and CDR2 SNTAGT. The CDR3 is 10 amino acids long, termini counted. The CDR3 spells CASSDGPICA.

The chain uses TRBV5-1 and TRBJ2-7; the D gene is possibly TRBD1 (6 bases). This CDR3 is 14 amino acids long. Between the trimmed V and J ends, which lost 3 bases and 2 bases, there was a span of 12 bases. Germline V gene data show CDR1 as SGHRS and CDR2 as YFSETQ. The CDR3, as DNA: TGCGCCAGCAGCTCGACAGGTTATACCTACGAGCAGTACTTC. Translation gives CASSSTGYTYEQYF.

The chain links TRBV9 to TRBJ2-3, with D perhaps matching TRBD1 (5 bases). This CDR3 has 14 residues. From germline, CDR1 is SGDLS and CDR2 YYNGEE. V was cut by 0 bases and J by 2 bases, with 7 bases left in between. DNA for the CDR3: TGTGCCAGCAGCGTAGGGGGCCACACAGATACGCAGTATTTT. Its translation: CASSVGGHTDTQYF. Based on the CDR3 plus reference TRBV9 and TRBJ2-3, the full variable domain is DSGVTQTPKHLITATGQRVTLRCSPRSGDLSVYWYQQSLDQGLQFLIQYYNGEERAKGNILERFSAQQFPDLHSELNLSSLELGDSALYFCASSVGGHTDTQYFGPGTRLTVL.

The rearrangement links TRBV28 to TRBJ1-5; 9 bases line up with TRBD1. With 2 bases clipped from V and 0 bases from J, the junction kept 11 bases outside the gene matches. From germline, CDR1 is MDHEN and CDR2 SYDVKM. This CDR3 is 19 amino acids long. The CDR3 sequence: CASSLMGTGSSYSNQPQHF. CDR3 coding DNA: TGTGCCAGCAGTTTAATGGGGACAGGGTCGTCATATAGCAATCAGCCCCAGCATTTT.

The rearrangement links TRBV5-1 to TRBJ2-7, with D possibly being TRBD2 (7 bases). Per germline, CDR1 SGHRS and CDR2 YFSETQ. The CDR3 is made up of 14 amino acids. Trimming removed 8 bases from V and 2 bases from J, with 17 bases in between. CDR3 residues: CASSDPGGAYEQYF. CDR3 coding DNA: TGCGCCAGTTCTGACCCGGGGGGCGCCTACGAGCAGTACTTC. Full variable domain (missing parts from reference TRBV5-1 and TRBJ2-7): KAGVTQTPRYLIKTRGQQVTLSCSPISGHRSVSWYQQTPGQGLQFLFEYFSETQRNKGNFPGRFSGRQFSNSRSEMNVSTLELGDSALYLCASSDPGGAYEQYFGPGTRLTVT.

V gene TRBV6-2 or TRBV6-3 combines with J gene TRBJ2-5, with 13 bases lining up with TRBD2. Per the germline V gene, CDR1 is MNHEY and CDR2 is SVGEGT. This CDR3 is built from 17 residues. Trimming cost V 6 bases and J 5 bases; bases outside gene matches: 12. The DNA for the CDR3 is TGTGCCAGCAGCCCCGGGACTAGCGGGATCGCGTCCGAGACCCAGTACTTC. Protein product: CASSPGTSGIASETQYF.

The genes are TRBV4-1 and TRBJ2-3; 8 positions match TRBD2. The CDR3 spans 15 residues. Trimming took 3 bases from V and 2 from J; bases not matched to a gene: 4. Germline CDR1 is MGHRA and CDR2 is YSYEKL. The CDR3 sequence: CASSQVAGLTDTQYF. CDR3 in DNA: TGCGCCAGCAGCCAGGTAGCGGGGCTCACAGATACGCAGTATTTT.

V is TRBV4-1 and J is TRBJ2-2; TRBD2 matches at 7 bases. The germline CDR1 and CDR2 sequences are MGHRA and YSYEKL. The junction had 7 bases not matched to a gene; V was cut back by 0 bases and J by 6 bases. The CDR3 runs 16 residues. CDR3 in amino acids: CASSQDLGGTPGELFF. In DNA, the CDR3 is TGCGCCAGCAGCCAAGATTTGGGAGGGACCCCCGGGGAGCTGTTTTTT.

The V call is TRBV4-1, the J call TRBJ1-5; D possibly corresponds to TRBD1 (6 bases). V shed 1 base and J shed 4 bases, with 11 bases lying between them. CDR1 is MGHRA, CDR2 YSYEKL, per germline. The CDR3 consists of 15 residues. The CDR3 region is CASSQVVGANQPQHF. The CDR3 DNA sequence: TGCGCCAGCAGCCAAGTTGTGGGGGCGAATCAGCCCCAGCATTTT.

J is TRBJ1-3 and V is TRBV2; TRBD1 matches 8 bases. J lost 2 bases, V lost 5 bases, and 2 bases had no gene match. There are 14 residues in the CDR3. Per germline, CDR1 SNHLY and CDR2 FYNNEI. CDR3 amino acids: CASSRQGPGNTIYF. The CDR3 bases are TGTGCCAGCAGTAGACAGGGGCCTGGAAACACCATATATTTT.

This clone was observed a few times. J is TRBJ1-5 and V is TRBV19; D ambiguous. Germline CDR1 is LNHDA and CDR2 is SQIVND (reference sequence). The CDR3 contains 14 residues. V shed 1 base and J shed 5 bases, with 9 bases lying between them. Here the CDR3 DNA reads TGTGCCAGTAGTATAGGCGGGAATTATCAGCCCCAGCATTTT. Translated, it gives CASSIGGNYQPQHF.

This clone was counted once. The CDR3: CASSQGATEKETQYF. CDR3 DNA sequence: TGTGCCAGCAGCCAAGGGGCTACAGAGAAAGAGACCCAGTACTTC. The gene calls are TRBV3-1 (or the pseudogene TRBV3-2) and TRBJ2-5; no firm D call. Trimming took off 1 base at V and 3 bases at J, with 12 bases between the two ends. The CDR3 extends over 15 amino acids. Germline lookup yields CDR1 LGHDT and CDR2 YNNKEL (reference sequence).

This chain joins TRBV7-3 and TRBJ1-1; 12 nucleotides agree with TRBD1. Germline V gene data show CDR1 as SGHTA and CDR2 as FQGTGA. This CDR3 comprises 14 residues. V dropped 5 bases and J dropped 8; count of bases not matched to a gene: 6. The CDR3 protein is CASSLDGTGGEAFF. CDR3 DNA: TGTGCCAGCAGCCTGGATGGGACAGGGGGCGAAGCTTTCTTT.

This sequence joins TRBV7-2 and TRBJ1-1, with 9 nucleotides matching TRBD1. V trimming: 5 bases; J trimming: 2 bases; junction bases outside the gene matches: 3. CDR3 length: 14 amino acids. Germline V CDR1 and CDR2: SGHTA, FQGNSA. CDR3 region: CASSMDRGNTEAFF. In DNA, the CDR3 is TGTGCCAGCAGCATGGACAGGGGAAACACTGAAGCTTTCTTT. The full variable domain, rest sourced from reference TRBV7-2 and TRBJ1-1, is GAGVSQSPSNKVTEKGKDVELRCDPISGHTALYWYRQSLGQGLEFLIYFQGNSAPDKSGLPSDRFSAERTGGSVSTLTIQRTQQEDSAVYLCASSMDRGNTEAFFGQGTRLTVV.

The genes are TRBV30 and TRBJ2-2; D perhaps matches TRBD2 (6 bases). The V and J ends lost 8 bases and 2 bases respectively, with 15 bases between them. CDR3 length: 14 amino acids. In germline, CDR1 is GTSNPN, CDR2 SVGIG (reference sequence). The CDR3 DNA sequence: TGTGCCCGACGCTGGGGGGTTAACACCGGGGAGCTGTTTTTT. Encoded protein: CARRWGVNTGELFF.

The gene calls are TRBV28 and TRBJ1-1; 9 bases map to TRBD1. The germline gives CDR1 MDHEN, CDR2 SYDVKM. The ends lost 6 bases at V and 4 bases at J; junction bases unmatched: 3. The CDR3 consists of 13 residues. The DNA for the CDR3 is TGTGCCAGCAGCAGACAGGGGGGCACTGAAGCTTTCTTT. Its protein product is CASSRQGGTEAFF.

The chain employs TRBV5-6 and TRBJ2-7; TRBD2 is a possible D gene (6 bases). V lost 2 bases to trimming and J lost 9 bases, with 18 bases between them. CDR1 and CDR2 (germline): SGHDT, YYEEEE. The CDR3 is 14 residues long. Written as DNA, the CDR3 is TGTGCCAGCAGCTTTAGCGGTCCCCAGATAGGGCAGTACTTC. This encodes CASSFSGPQIGQYF.

The V gene is TRBV4-1, the J gene TRBJ1-4; no clear D gene. The CDR3 consists of 18 residues. The germline gives CDR1 MGHRA, CDR2 YSYEKL. Trimming shortened V by 1 base and J by 5 bases, and 20 bases separated the two germline ends. CDR3 loop: CASSQGPLQQRKNEKLFF. The CDR3, as DNA: TGCGCCAGCAGCCAAGGGCCGTTACAACAGCGGAAAAATGAAAAACTGTTTTTT.

CDR3 nucleotide sequence: TGTGCCAGCAGCGGATACGGGTCAAATCAGCCCCAGCATTTT. Residues: CASSGYGSNQPQHF. The V gene is TRBV9, the J gene TRBJ1-5; D not resolved. V was pared by 3 bases and J by 4 bases, with 11 bases between. The germline CDR1 and CDR2 sequences are SGDLS and YYNGEE. This CDR3 spans 14 amino acids.

The chain couples TRBV4-3 to TRBJ2-3; 15 bases line up with TRBD2. V was pared by 4 bases and J by 5 bases, with 7 bases of the junction left unmatched. The CDR3 runs to 17 residues. Germline V gene sequence: CDR1 LGHNA, CDR2 YSLEER. CDR3 coding DNA: TGCGCCAGCAGCCCTAGTGGGACTAGCGGGAGGAAAGATACGCAGTATTTT. Translation: CASSPSGTSGRKDTQYF.

V and J are TRBV6-4 and TRBJ2-1, with 8 bases fitting TRBD1. With V trimmed by 6 bases and J by 0 bases, 4 bases remained unmatched. The CDR3 covers 15 residues. Germline values: CDR1 MRHNA, CDR2 SNTAGT. The CDR3 reads CASRVQGGSYNEQFF. In nucleotides, the CDR3 is TGTGCCAGCAGAGTACAGGGGGGCTCCTACAATGAGCAGTTCTTC.

The chain combines TRBV5-1 with TRBJ2-1, with 8 bases fitting TRBD2. V gave up 4 bases and J gave up 7 bases; unmatched junction bases: 10. CDR1 SGHRS and CDR2 YFSETQ come from the germline V gene. This CDR3 spans 15 amino acids. Here the CDR3 reads CASSREGSWMNEQFF. As DNA, the CDR3 is TGCGCCAGCAGCCGGGAGGGGAGTTGGATGAATGAGCAGTTCTTC. Looking up the rest from reference TRBV5-1 and TRBJ2-1 gives the full variable domain: KAGVTQTPRYLIKTRGQQVTLSCSPISGHRSVSWYQQTPGQGLQFLFEYFSETQRNKGNFPGRFSGRQFSNSRSEMNVSTLELGDSALYLCASSREGSWMNEQFFGPGTRLTVL.

This clone was found a few times. This chain connects TRBV5-1 to TRBJ1-1; D is possibly TRBD1 (5 bases). The CDR3 contains 13 residues. V dropped 2 bases and J dropped 5 bases, with 10 bases sitting between them. Germline V gene sequence: CDR1 SGHRS, CDR2 YFSETQ. DNA for the CDR3: TGCGCCAGCAGCTTCGCAGGGTCTACTGAAGCTTTCTTT. This encodes CASSFAGSTEAFF.